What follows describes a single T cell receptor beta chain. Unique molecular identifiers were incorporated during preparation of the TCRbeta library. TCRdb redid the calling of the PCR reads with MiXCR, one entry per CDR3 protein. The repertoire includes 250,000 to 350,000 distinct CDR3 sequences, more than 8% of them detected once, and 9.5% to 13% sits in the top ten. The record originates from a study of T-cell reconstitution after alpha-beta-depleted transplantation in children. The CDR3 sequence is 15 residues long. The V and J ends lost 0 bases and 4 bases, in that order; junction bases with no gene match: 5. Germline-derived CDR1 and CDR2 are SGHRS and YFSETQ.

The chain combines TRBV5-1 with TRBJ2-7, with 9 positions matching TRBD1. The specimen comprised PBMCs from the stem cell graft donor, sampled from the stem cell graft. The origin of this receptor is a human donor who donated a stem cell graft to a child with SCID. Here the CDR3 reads CASSLAPGQGYEQYF. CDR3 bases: TGCGCCAGCAGCTTGGCCCCGGGACAGGGTTACGAGCAGTACTTC.